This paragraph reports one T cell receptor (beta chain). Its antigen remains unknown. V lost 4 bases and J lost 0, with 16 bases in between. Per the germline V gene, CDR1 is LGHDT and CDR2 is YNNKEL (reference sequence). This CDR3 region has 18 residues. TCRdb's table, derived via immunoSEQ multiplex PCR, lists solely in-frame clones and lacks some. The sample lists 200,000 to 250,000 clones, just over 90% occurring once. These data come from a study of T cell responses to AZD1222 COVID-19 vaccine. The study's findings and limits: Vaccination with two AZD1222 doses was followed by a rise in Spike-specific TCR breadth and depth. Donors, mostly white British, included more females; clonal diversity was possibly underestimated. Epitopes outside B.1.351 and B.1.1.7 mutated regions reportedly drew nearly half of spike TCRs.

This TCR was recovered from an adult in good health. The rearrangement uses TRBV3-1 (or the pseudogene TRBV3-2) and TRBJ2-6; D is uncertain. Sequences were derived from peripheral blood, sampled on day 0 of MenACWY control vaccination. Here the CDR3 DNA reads TGTGCCAGCAGCCCCCGGGTGGGCGGTGTCTCTGGGGCCAACGTCCTGACTTTC. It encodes CASSPRVGGVSGANVLTF.